A single sample gave rise to the 18 T cell receptor beta chains below, sequenced in a study of blood T cell repertoires in COVID-19. The data were produced by immunoSEQ multiplex PCR, yet TCRdb's version contains in-frame clones alone and is incomplete. The sample lists fewer than 400,000 clones, around 92% occurring once. Material: peripheral blood. These receptors were collected from a woman aged 25 to 45 with COVID-19, enrolled during active disease.

The chain recombines TRBV30 with TRBJ1-6; maybe TRBD1 (5 bases). Germline V gene data show CDR1 as GTSNPN and CDR2 as SVGIG (reference sequence). The CDR3 totals 14 residues. V was clipped by 2 bases and J by 8 bases, with 13 bases between them. The CDR3: CAWSPRGGDSPLHF. The CDR3 coding sequence is TGTGCCTGGAGTCCACGGGGGGGGGATTCACCCCTCCACTTT.

The V call is TRBV6-5, the J call TRBJ2-3; TRBD2 matches at 11 bases. Trimming took 9 bases from V and 14 from J; bases not matched to a gene: 13. Per germline, CDR1 MNHEY and CDR2 SVGAGI. This CDR3 is built from 13 residues. The CDR3, as DNA: TGTGCCAGTAGGCCGGCTAGCGGGGGGCGGGCGTATTTT. Residues: CASRPASGGRAYF.

This sequence joins TRBV18 and TRBJ1-2; TRBD1 matches 10 bases. CDR1 KGHSH and CDR2 LQKENI come from the germline V gene. The V segment lost 3 bases and the J segment 2 bases; nucleotides outside the gene matches: 3. The CDR3 runs 15 residues. CDR3: CASSPGQGTNYGYTF. CDR3 sequence (DNA): TGTGCCAGCTCACCGGGACAGGGGACCAACTATGGCTACACCTTC.

The chain links TRBV6-1 to TRBJ1-1; 7 bases match TRBD1. Trimming cost V 3 bases and J 7 bases; bases outside gene matches: 2. CDR1 and CDR2 (germline): MNHNS, SASEGT. The CDR3 consists of 12 residues. The CDR3 protein is CASSENRGEAFF. The CDR3 nucleotides are TGTGCCAGCAGTGAGAACAGGGGTGAAGCTTTCTTT.

The chain links TRBV4-1 to TRBJ1-6; D not certain. V was pared by 1 base and J by 7 bases, with 14 bases between. CDR3 length: 16 residues. Germline V lookup: CDR1 MGHRA, CDR2 YSYEKL. The CDR3, as DNA: TGCGCCAGCAGCCAAGTCGTTAAGATAGCCAATTCACCCCTCCACTTT. Its translation: CASSQVVKIANSPLHF.

This CDR3 is CASSLADTEAFF. DNA for the CDR3: TGTGCCAGCAGTTTGGCCGATACTGAAGCTTTCTTT. The chain joins TRBV28 to TRBJ1-1; D gene unclear. The V end lost 3 bases, the J end lost 5 bases, and 7 bases lay between the germline ends. The CDR3 contains 12 residues. In germline, CDR1 is MDHEN, CDR2 SYDVKM.

The V call is TRBV14, the J call TRBJ2-7; perhaps TRBD2 as D (5 bases). Germline V gives CDR1 SGHDN, CDR2 FVKESK. V was pared by 0 bases and J by 8 bases, with 11 bases between. The CDR3 length is 13 residues. The CDR3 DNA follows: TGTGCCAGCAGCCAAGAGCAGAGGGTGAAGCAGTACTTC. Protein sequence: CASSQEQRVKQYF.

The chain carries TRBV28 and TRBJ1-2; tentatively, D is TRBD1 (6 bases). V dropped 5 bases and J dropped 2 bases, with 15 bases sitting between them. The CDR3 loop spans 15 amino acids. Germline assignment: CDR1 MDHEN and CDR2 SYDVKM. The CDR3 loop reads CASSLPGTQNYGYTF. The CDR3 coding sequence is TGTGCCAGCAGTCTTCCGGGGACACAAAACTATGGCTACACCTTC.

This chain joins TRBV19 and TRBJ2-7; the D gene is possibly TRBD1 (5 bases). Trimming removed 5 bases at V and 2 bases at J, with 7 bases between. CDR1 LNHDA and CDR2 SQIVND come from the germline V gene (reference sequence). The CDR3 contains 12 residues. The DNA of the CDR3 is TGTGCCAGTAGTGGGGCCACCTACGAGCAGTACTTC. Protein: CASSGATYEQYF.

The chain joins TRBV11-2 to TRBJ1-1, with D hard to call. The CDR3 runs to 16 residues. The germline CDR1 and CDR2 sequences are SGHAT and FQNNGV. Trimming removed 2 bases from V and 1 base from J, with 14 bases in between. The CDR3 sequence: CASSLSMGVRNTEAFF. CDR3 in DNA: TGTGCCAGCAGCTTATCCATGGGAGTGAGGAACACTGAAGCTTTCTTT. Full variable domain (rest looked up from reference TRBV11-2 and TRBJ1-1): EAGVAQSPRYKIIEKRQSVAFWCNPISGHATLYWYQQILGQGPKLLIQFQNNGVVDDSQLPKDRFSAERLKGVDSTLKIQPAKLEDSAVYLCASSLSMGVRNTEAFFGQGTRLTVV.

V and J are TRBV5-1 and TRBJ1-6, with a possible D match to TRBD1 (5 bases). V lost 4 bases and J 0 bases, leaving 8 bases between the germline ends. The CDR3 has 15 residues. CDR1 is SGHRS and CDR2 is YFSETQ in the germline V gene. CDR3 bases: TGCGCCAGCAGCCAGGACACCTCCTATAATTCACCCCTCCACTTT. Protein sequence: CASSQDTSYNSPLHF.

V is TRBV2 and J is TRBJ1-6; the D is unclear. This CDR3 region has 13 residues. Germline CDR1 and CDR2: SNHLY and FYNNEI. Trimming stripped 8 bases from V and 10 bases from J, with 15 bases between. CDR3 protein: CASGGFGRSPLHF. DNA for the CDR3: TGTGCCAGCGGCGGATTTGGGAGGTCACCCCTCCACTTT.

The rearrangement links TRBV7-9 to TRBJ2-3, with no clear D. This CDR3 has 11 amino acids. Germline CDR1 reads SEHNR; CDR2 reads FQNEAQ (reference sequence). V was cut by 5 bases and J by 2 bases, with 2 bases left in between. CDR3 amino acids: CASSLTDTQYF. In DNA form, the CDR3 reads TGTGCCAGCAGCCTCACAGATACGCAGTATTTT.

The chain's CDR3 is CASSSRQPYGYTF. The CDR3 bases are TGTGCCAGCAGCTCTAGACAGCCTTATGGCTACACCTTC. V and J are TRBV5-6 and TRBJ1-2; possibly TRBD1 for D (5 bases). Trimming removed 3 bases at V and 5 bases at J, with 11 bases between. Germline assignment: CDR1 SGHDT and CDR2 YYEEEE. This CDR3 comprises 13 residues.

The chain uses TRBV3-1 (or the pseudogene TRBV3-2) and TRBJ1-4; 8 bases agree with TRBD1. CDR1 and CDR2 (germline): LGHDT, YNNKEL (reference sequence). Trimming at V came to 2 bases and at J to 6 bases, leaving 2 bases not matched to a gene. CDR3 size: 14 residues. CDR3 DNA sequence: TGTGCCAGCAGCCAAATGACAGGGGATGAAAAACTGTTTTTT. As protein: CASSQMTGDEKLFF.

The chain has TRBV3-1 (or the pseudogene TRBV3-2) and TRBJ2-3; 11 bases are shared with TRBD2. The CDR3 consists of 17 residues. The V and J ends lost 5 bases and 0 bases, in that order; junction bases with no gene match: 7. CDR1 and CDR2 from the germline V gene are LGHDT and YNNKEL (reference sequence). The CDR3 nucleotides read TGTGCCAGCAGCAACCTTAGCGGGGGGGCCAGCACAGATACGCAGTATTTT. The encoded protein is CASSNLSGGASTDTQYF.

The chain links TRBV6-5 to TRBJ1-1; D perhaps matches TRBD1 (6 bases). The CDR3 is 16 amino acids. CDR1 and CDR2 from the germline V gene are MNHEY and SVGAGI. V lost 3 bases, J lost 2 bases, and 16 bases lay in between. As DNA, the CDR3 is TGTGCCAGCAGTTATTCCGGGACACATCGCAACACTGAAGCTTTCTTT. It encodes CASSYSGTHRNTEAFF.

The chain couples TRBV5-1 to TRBJ2-7; 9 bases align to TRBD1. The germline CDR1 and CDR2 sequences are SGHRS and YFSETQ. V was pared by 4 bases and J by 5 bases, with 7 bases of the junction left unmatched. The CDR3 is 14 residues long. The CDR3 DNA sequence: TGCGCCAGCAGCCCCGGACAGGGGTCCCACGAGCAGTACGTC. It encodes CASSPGQGSHEQYV.